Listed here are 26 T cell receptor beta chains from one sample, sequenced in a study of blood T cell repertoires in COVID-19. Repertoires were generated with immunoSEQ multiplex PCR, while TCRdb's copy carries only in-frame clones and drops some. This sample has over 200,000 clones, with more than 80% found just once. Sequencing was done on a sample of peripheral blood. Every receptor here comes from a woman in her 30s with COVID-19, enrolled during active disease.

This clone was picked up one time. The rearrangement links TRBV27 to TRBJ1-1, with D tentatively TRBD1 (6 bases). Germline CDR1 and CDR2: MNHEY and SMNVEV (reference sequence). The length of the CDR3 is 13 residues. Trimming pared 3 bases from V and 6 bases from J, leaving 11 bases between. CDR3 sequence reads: CASSLIRGSEAFF. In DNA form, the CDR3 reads TGTGCCAGCAGTTTGATCAGGGGTTCTGAAGCTTTCTTT.

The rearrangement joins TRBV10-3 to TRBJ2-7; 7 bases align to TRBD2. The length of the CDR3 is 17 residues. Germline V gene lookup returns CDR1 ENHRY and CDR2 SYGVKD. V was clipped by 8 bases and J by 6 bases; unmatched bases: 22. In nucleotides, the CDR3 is TGTGCCATCGGAGAGGGTATCGAGCGGGATCCCTCGAGCGAGCAGTACTTC. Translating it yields CAIGEGIERDPSSEQYF.

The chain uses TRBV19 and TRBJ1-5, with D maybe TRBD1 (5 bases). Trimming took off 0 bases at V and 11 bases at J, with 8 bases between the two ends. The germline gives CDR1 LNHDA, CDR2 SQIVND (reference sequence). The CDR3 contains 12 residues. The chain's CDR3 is CASSIDRQSQHF. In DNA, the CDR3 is TGTGCCAGTAGTATAGACAGACAGTCCCAGCATTTT.

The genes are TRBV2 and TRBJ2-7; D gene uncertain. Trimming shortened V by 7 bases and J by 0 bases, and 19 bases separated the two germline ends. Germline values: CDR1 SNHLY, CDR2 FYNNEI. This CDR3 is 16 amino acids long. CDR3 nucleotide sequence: TGTGCCAGCATGAACAGCCTAAGACGAAGCTCCTACGAGCAGTACTTC. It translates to CASMNSLRRSSYEQYF.

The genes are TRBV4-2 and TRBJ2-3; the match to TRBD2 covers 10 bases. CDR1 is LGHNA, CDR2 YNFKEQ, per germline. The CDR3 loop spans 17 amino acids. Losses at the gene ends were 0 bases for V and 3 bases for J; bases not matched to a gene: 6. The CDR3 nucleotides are TGTGCCAGCAGCCAAGATTTGGCTAGCGGGAGTACAGATACGCAGTATTTT. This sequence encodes CASSQDLASGSTDTQYF.

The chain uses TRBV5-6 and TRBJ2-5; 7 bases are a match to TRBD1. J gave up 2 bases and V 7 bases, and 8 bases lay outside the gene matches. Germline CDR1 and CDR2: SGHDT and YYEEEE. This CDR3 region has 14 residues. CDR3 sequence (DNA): TGTGCCAGCGCTCGGGACAGAATACAAGAGACCCAGTACTTC. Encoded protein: CASARDRIQETQYF.

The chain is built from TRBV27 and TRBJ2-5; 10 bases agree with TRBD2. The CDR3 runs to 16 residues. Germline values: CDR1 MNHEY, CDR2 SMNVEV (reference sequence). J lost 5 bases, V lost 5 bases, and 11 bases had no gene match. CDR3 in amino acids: CASSPPRLAGEETQYF. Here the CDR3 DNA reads TGTGCCAGCAGTCCCCCGCGGCTAGCGGGGGAGGAGACCCAGTACTTC.

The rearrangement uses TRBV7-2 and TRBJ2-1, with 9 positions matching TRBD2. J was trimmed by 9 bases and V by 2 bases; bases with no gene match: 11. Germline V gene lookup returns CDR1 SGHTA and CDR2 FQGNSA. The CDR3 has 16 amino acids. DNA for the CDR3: TGTGCCAGCAGCTTACGTTCGGGACTAGCCGGTGGTGAGCAGTTCTTC. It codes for CASSLRSGLAGGEQFF.

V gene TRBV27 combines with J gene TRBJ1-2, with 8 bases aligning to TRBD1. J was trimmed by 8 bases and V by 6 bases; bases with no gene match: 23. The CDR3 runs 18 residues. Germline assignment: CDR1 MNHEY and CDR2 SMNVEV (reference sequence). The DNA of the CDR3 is TGTGCCAGCAGCTCACCCCCCCGCTCGGGGCAGGGGGCGAGGGGCTACACCTTC. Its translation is CASSSPPRSGQGARGYTF.

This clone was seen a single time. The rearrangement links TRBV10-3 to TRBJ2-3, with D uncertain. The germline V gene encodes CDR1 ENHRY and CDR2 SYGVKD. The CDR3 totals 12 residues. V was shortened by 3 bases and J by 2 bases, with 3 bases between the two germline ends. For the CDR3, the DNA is TGTGCCATCAGTGACAACACAGATACGCAGTATTTT. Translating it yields CAISDNTDTQYF.

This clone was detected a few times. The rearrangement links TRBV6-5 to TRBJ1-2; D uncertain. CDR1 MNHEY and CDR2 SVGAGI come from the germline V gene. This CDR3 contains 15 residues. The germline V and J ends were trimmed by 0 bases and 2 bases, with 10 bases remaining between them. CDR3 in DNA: TGTGCCAGCAGTTACTCGGGCAGACGGAACTATGGCTACACCTTC. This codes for CASSYSGRRNYGYTF.

The CDR3 DNA sequence: TGTGCCAGCAGGAGACAGGGTCAATTCTCTAATTCACCCCTCCACTTT. It codes for CASRRQGQFSNSPLHF. The chain is built from TRBV27 and TRBJ1-6, with TRBD1 identical over 7 bases. Germline lookup yields CDR1 MNHEY and CDR2 SMNVEV (reference sequence). V lost 6 bases to trimming and J lost 6 bases; unmatched junction nucleotides: 11. This CDR3 comprises 16 residues.

CDR3 sequence: CASSQGGLSRYNEQFF. CDR3 nucleotides: TGTGCCAGCAGCCAAGGGGGACTAAGCCGGTACAATGAGCAGTTCTTC. The chain is built from TRBV13 and TRBJ2-1; a possible D gene is TRBD2 (7 bases). Germline-derived CDR1 and CDR2 are PRHDT and FYEKMQ (reference sequence). V lost 5 bases and J lost 4, with 18 bases in between. CDR3 size: 16 residues.

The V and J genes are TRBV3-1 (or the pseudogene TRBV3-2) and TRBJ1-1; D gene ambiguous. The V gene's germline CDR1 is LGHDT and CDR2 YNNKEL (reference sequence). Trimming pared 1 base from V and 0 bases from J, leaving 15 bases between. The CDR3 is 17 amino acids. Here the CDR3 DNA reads TGTGCCAGCAGCCAAGCCCCATCCAACTTCATGAACACTGAAGCTTTCTTT. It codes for CASSQAPSNFMNTEAFF.

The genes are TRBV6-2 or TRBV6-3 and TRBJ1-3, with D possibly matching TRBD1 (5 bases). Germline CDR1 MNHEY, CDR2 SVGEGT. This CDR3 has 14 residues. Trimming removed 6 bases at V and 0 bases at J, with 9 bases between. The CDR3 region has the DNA TGTGCCAGCAGCACAGGCAGCTCTGGAAACACCATATATTTT. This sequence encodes CASSTGSSGNTIYF.

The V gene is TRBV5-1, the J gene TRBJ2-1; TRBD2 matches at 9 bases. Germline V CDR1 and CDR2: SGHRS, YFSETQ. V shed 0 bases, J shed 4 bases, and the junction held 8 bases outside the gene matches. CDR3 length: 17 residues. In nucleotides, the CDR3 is TGCGCCAGCAGCTTGGCCGGAGCGCGGGGGGGTTACAATGAGCAGTTCTTC. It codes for CASSLAGARGGYNEQFF.

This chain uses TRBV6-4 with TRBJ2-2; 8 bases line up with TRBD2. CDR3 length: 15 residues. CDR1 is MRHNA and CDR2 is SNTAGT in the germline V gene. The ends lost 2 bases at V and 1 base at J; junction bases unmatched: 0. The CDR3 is CASSDTSGNTGELFF. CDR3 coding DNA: TGTGCCAGCAGTGACACTAGCGGGAACACCGGGGAGCTGTTTTTT.

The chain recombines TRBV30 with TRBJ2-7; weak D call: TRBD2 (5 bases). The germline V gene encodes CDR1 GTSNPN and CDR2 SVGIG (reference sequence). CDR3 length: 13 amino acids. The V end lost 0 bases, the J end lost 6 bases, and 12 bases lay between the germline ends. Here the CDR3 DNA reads TGTGCCTGGAGTGTTGTGGGGAGAGGCGAGCAGTACTTC. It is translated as CAWSVVGRGEQYF.

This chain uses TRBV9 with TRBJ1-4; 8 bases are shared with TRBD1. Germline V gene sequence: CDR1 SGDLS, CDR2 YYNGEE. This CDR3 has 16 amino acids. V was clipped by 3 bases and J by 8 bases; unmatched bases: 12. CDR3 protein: CASSAGLTGVEEKLFF. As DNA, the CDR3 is TGTGCCAGCAGCGCGGGCCTGACAGGGGTCGAAGAAAAACTGTTTTTT.

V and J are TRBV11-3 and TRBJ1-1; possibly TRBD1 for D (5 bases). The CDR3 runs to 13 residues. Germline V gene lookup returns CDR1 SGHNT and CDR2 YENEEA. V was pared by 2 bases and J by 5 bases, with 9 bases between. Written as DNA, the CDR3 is TGTGCCAGCAGCTTATTGACAGCTACTGAAGCTTTCTTT. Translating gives CASSLLTATEAFF.

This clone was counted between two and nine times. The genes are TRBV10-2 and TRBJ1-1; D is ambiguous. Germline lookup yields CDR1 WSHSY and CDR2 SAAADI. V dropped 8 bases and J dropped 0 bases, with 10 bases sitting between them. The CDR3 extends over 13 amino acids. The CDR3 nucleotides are TGCGCCAGCGGGAGAAAAATGAACACTGAAGCTTTCTTT. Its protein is CASGRKMNTEAFF.

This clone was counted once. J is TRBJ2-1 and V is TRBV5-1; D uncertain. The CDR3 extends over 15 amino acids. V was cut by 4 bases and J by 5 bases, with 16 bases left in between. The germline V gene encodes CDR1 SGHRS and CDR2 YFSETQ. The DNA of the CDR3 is TGCGCCAGCAGCAAAAGCCGAGCCAACGACAATGAGCAGTTCTTC. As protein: CASSKSRANDNEQFF.

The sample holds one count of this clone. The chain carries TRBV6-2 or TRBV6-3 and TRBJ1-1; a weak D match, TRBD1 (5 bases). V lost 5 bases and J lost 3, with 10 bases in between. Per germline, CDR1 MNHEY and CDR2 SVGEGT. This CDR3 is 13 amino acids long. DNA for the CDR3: TGTGCCAGCAGTCCCGGGGGACACACTGAAGCTTTCTTT. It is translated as CASSPGGHTEAFF.

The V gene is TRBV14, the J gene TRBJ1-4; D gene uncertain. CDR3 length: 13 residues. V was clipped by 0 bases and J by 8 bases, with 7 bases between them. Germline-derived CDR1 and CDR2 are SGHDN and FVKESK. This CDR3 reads CASSQDNEEKLFF. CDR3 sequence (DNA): TGTGCCAGCAGCCAAGATAACGAGGAAAAACTGTTTTTT. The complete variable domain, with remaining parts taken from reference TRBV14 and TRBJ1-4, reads EAGVTQFPSHSVIEKGQTVTLRCDPISGHDNLYWYRRVMGKEIKFLLHFVKESKQDESGMPNNRFLAERTGGTYSTLKVQPAELEDSGVYFCASSQDNEEKLFFGSGTQLSVL.

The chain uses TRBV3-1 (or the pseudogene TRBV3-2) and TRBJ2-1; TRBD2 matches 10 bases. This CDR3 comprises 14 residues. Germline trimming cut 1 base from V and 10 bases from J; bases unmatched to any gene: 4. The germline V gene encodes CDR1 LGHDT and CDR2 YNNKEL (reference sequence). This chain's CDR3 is CASSQGSGRSEQFF. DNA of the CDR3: TGTGCCAGCAGCCAAGGTAGCGGGAGGTCAGAGCAGTTCTTC.

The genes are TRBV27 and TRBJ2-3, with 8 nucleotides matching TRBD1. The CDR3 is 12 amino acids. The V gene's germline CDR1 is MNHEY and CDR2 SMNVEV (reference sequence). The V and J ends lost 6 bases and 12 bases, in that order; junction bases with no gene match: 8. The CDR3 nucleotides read TGTGCCAGCAGCCCCTTAGGACAGGGTCAGTATTTT. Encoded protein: CASSPLGQGQYF.